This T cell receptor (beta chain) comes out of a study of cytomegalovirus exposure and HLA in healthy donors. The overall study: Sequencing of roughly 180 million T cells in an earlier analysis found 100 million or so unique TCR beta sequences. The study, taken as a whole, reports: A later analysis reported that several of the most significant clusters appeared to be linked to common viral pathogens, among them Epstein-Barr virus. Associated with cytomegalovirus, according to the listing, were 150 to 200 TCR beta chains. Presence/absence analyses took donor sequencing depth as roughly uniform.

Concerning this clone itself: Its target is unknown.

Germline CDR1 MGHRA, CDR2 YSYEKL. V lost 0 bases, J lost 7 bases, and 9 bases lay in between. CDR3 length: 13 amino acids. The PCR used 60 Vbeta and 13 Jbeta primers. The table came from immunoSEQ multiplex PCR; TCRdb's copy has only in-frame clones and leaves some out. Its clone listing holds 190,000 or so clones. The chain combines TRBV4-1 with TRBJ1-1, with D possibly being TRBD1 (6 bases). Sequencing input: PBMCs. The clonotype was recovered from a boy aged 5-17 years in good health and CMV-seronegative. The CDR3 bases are TGCGCCAGCAGCCAAGATCAGGGGCGTGAAGCTTTCTTT. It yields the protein CASSQDQGREAFF.